This T cell receptor (beta chain) was captured in a study of control samples from healthy donors and cancer patients. CDR3 length: 13 amino acids. Per the germline V gene, CDR1 is SNHLY and CDR2 is FYNNEI. V lost 5 bases, J lost 5 bases, and 12 bases lay in between. Clones were sequenced by immunoSEQ multiplex PCR, and TCRdb holds only the in-frame ones, with some missing. The sample holds more than 95,000 clones; about 83% are singletons and the top ten take approximately 13%. This receptor was taken from a woman aged 50 to 60 in good health. The specimen sequenced was blood. The J gene is TRBJ2-5, the V gene TRBV2; tentatively, D is TRBD2 (6 bases). The CDR3 sequence: CASSLWRDETQYF. Here the CDR3 DNA reads TGTGCCAGCAGTCTATGGCGGGACGAGACCCAGTACTTC.